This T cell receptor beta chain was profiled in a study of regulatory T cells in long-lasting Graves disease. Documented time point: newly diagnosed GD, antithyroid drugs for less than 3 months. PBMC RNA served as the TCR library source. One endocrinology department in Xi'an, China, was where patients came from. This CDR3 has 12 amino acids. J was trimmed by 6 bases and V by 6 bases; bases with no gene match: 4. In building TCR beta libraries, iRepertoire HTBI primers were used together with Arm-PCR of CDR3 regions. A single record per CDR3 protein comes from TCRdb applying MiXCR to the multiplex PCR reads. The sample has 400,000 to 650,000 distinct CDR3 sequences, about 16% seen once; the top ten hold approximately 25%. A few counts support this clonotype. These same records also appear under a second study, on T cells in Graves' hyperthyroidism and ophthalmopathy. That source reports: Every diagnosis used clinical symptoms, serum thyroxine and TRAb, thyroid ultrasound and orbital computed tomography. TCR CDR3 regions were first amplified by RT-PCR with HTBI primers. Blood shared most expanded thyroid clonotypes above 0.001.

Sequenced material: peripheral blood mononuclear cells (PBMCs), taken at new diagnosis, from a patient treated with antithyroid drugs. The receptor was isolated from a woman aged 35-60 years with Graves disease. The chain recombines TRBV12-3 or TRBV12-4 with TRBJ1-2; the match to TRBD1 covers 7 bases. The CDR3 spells CASSPDRNGYTF. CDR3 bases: TGTGCCAGCAGCCCGGACAGGAATGGCTACACCTTC.